A single sample is the source of the 22 T cell receptor beta chains below, sequenced in a study of blood T cell repertoires in COVID-19. TCRdb's copy holds only in-frame clones and misses some; the assay was immunoSEQ multiplex PCR. The sample contains around 140,000 clones, nearly 85% of which appear only once. Material for sequencing was PBMCs or T cells enriched from blood (not recorded which). Source of these receptors: a man aged 45-65 years in a cohort exposed to, infected with or recovered from COVID-19 (not recorded which).

This chain uses TRBV19 with TRBJ2-7; D perhaps matches TRBD1 (5 bases). CDR1 and CDR2 (germline): LNHDA, SQIVND (reference sequence). There are 13 residues in the CDR3. Trimming removed 3 bases at V and 2 bases at J, with 8 bases between. The CDR3 DNA is TGTGCCAGTAGTATGGACAATACCTACGAGCAGTACTTC. Amino acids: CASSMDNTYEQYF.

The J gene is TRBJ2-5, the V gene TRBV2; 14 bases align to TRBD2. J gave up 4 bases and V 2 bases, and 3 bases lay outside the gene matches. Per the germline V gene, CDR1 is SNHLY and CDR2 is FYNNEI. The CDR3 runs 16 residues. The CDR3 reads CASSELTSGGGETQYF. The DNA for the CDR3 is TGTGCCAGCAGTGAATTGACTAGCGGGGGGGGAGAGACCCAGTACTTC.

The chain has TRBV27 and TRBJ1-2; a possible D gene is TRBD1 (5 bases). CDR1 and CDR2 from the germline V gene are MNHEY and SMNVEV (reference sequence). The length of the CDR3 is 14 residues. Trimming took 3 bases from V and 8 from J, leaving 16 bases between them. CDR3 bases: TGTGCCAGCAGTTTTGGTGGCAGGGTTGACGGCTACACCTTC. Protein sequence: CASSFGGRVDGYTF.

The DNA for the CDR3 is TGCGCCAGCAGCTTAGGAGGTCCGATACTTGAAAAACTGTTTTTT. Protein sequence: CASSLGGPILEKLFF. V and J are TRBV5-1 and TRBJ1-4; D remains unclear. V was clipped by 2 bases and J by 7 bases, with 15 bases between them. CDR1 SGHRS and CDR2 YFSETQ come from the germline V gene. The CDR3 totals 15 residues.

The chain combines TRBV5-8 with TRBJ2-7; D might be TRBD1 (5 bases). V lost 1 base and J lost 3, with 14 bases in between. The CDR3 length is 15 residues. The V gene's germline CDR1 is SGHTS and CDR2 YDEGEE. The CDR3 DNA follows: TGTGCCAGCAGCTTGCGGCCCGACAGACTCTACGAGCAGTACTTC. It encodes CASSLRPDRLYEQYF.

The chain couples TRBV5-6 to TRBJ1-6; D ambiguous. Germline values: CDR1 SGHDT, CDR2 YYEEEE. CDR3 size: 14 residues. V dropped 1 base and J dropped 6 bases, with 8 bases sitting between them. DNA for the CDR3: TGTGCCAGCAGCTTGACAGTTCTTAATTCACCCCTCCACTTT. Translated, it gives CASSLTVLNSPLHF. Combining the CDR3 with reference TRBV5-6 and TRBJ1-6 gives the whole variable domain DAGVTQSPTHLIKTRGQQVTLRCSPKSGHDTVSWYQQALGQGPQFIFQYYEEEERQRGNFPDRFSGHQFPNYSSELNVNALLLGDSALYLCASSLTVLNSPLHFGNGTRLTVT.

The gene calls are TRBV5-4 and TRBJ2-1; D remains unclear. The CDR3 spans 12 residues. The germline V gene has CDR1 SGHNT and CDR2 YYREEE (reference sequence). V lost 0 bases and J lost 8, with 6 bases in between. The CDR3 DNA reads as TGTGCCAGCAGCTTGGACTCGCATGAGCAGTTCTTC. Its protein is CASSLDSHEQFF.

This clone has only one observation. The chain carries TRBV2 and TRBJ2-7, with a possible D match to TRBD2 (6 bases). The CDR3 is 13 residues long. Germline assignment: CDR1 SNHLY and CDR2 FYNNEI. V lost 8 bases and J lost 4, with 15 bases in between. The CDR3 region has the DNA TGTGCCAGCCGAGGGAACGGGGGTTACGAGCAGTACTTC. The encoded protein is CASRGNGGYEQYF.

The chain recombines TRBV18 with TRBJ2-7; TRBD2 might be the D (5 bases). The CDR3 runs 14 residues. The germline gives CDR1 KGHSH, CDR2 LQKENI. Trimming took 6 bases from V and 1 from J, leaving 13 bases between them. Here the CDR3 DNA reads TGTGCCAGCTCTCTTCTGGACTTTTCCTACGAGCAGTACTTC. Protein sequence: CASSLLDFSYEQYF.

The genes are TRBV6-1 and TRBJ2-2, with D possibly being TRBD1 (5 bases). The V end lost 1 base, the J end lost 4 bases, and 7 bases lay between the germline ends. Per germline, CDR1 MNHNS and CDR2 SASEGT. The CDR3 runs to 14 residues. CDR3 DNA sequence: TGTGCCAGCAGTGAAGACAGGTTCACCGGGGAGCTGTTTTTT. Its protein product is CASSEDRFTGELFF.

The chain combines TRBV27 with TRBJ1-6; D might be TRBD1 (6 bases). V dropped 4 bases and J dropped 9 bases, with 25 bases sitting between them. Germline-derived CDR1 and CDR2 are MNHEY and SMNVEV (reference sequence). The CDR3 is 18 amino acids. The CDR3 coding sequence is TGTGCCAGCAGTTGGAGAGAGGTCGGAAGGGGGTCTCGTTCACCCCTCCACTTT. Its protein is CASSWREVGRGSRSPLHF.

The chain carries TRBV6-5 and TRBJ1-1; possibly TRBD1 for D (5 bases). Germline loops: CDR1 MNHEY, CDR2 SVGAGI. Trimming shortened V by 6 bases and J by 6 bases, and 17 bases separated the two germline ends. The CDR3 contains 14 residues. CDR3 in DNA: TGTGCCAGCAGCCGCGACCAGGGTGGGGCTGAAGCTTTCTTT. It specifies CASSRDQGGAEAFF.

The chain recombines TRBV10-1 with TRBJ1-6; D unresolved. Germline CDR1 reads WNHNN; CDR2 reads SYGVQD (reference sequence). CDR3 length: 15 amino acids. V was trimmed by 4 bases and J by 7 bases, leaving 14 bases between them. CDR3: CASSVPRGHNSPLHF. The CDR3 coding sequence is TGCGCCAGCAGTGTCCCTCGCGGTCACAATTCACCCCTCCACTTT.

J is TRBJ2-7 and V is TRBV28; 7 bases align to TRBD1. The CDR3 has 15 residues. With 5 bases clipped from V and 0 bases from J, the junction kept 7 bases outside the gene matches. Germline V gene lookup returns CDR1 MDHEN and CDR2 SYDVKM. The DNA of the CDR3 is TGTGCCAGCAGTCGAACAGGGGCCTCCTCCTACGAGCAGTACTTC. It translates to CASSRTGASSYEQYF.

The rearrangement joins TRBV7-2 to TRBJ2-5, with unresolved D. Germline V gene data show CDR1 as SGHTA and CDR2 as FQGNSA. V shed 5 bases and J shed 9 bases, with 13 bases lying between them. This CDR3 is 12 amino acids long. The CDR3 here is CASSLSTSPQYF. The CDR3 region has the DNA TGTGCCAGCAGCCTTTCCACATCCCCCCAGTACTTC.

V usage is TRBV6-6 and J usage is TRBJ2-7; 7 bases align to TRBD1. The CDR3 is 16 amino acids. Germline V gives CDR1 MNHNY, CDR2 SVGAGI (reference sequence). The V gene end was trimmed by 0 bases and the J gene end by 6 bases; junction bases not matched to a gene: 11. CDR3 residues: CASSYSTGTATGEQYF. In DNA, the CDR3 is TGTGCCAGCAGTTACTCCACCGGGACAGCTACCGGCGAGCAGTACTTC.

This sequence joins TRBV5-1 and TRBJ1-6; D is perhaps TRBD1 (5 bases). Germline loops: CDR1 SGHRS, CDR2 YFSETQ. The ends were cut back, 0 bases at V and 7 bases at J, with 11 bases in the middle. The CDR3 has 15 residues. The CDR3 reads CASSLGPGENSPLHF. CDR3 DNA: TGCGCCAGCAGCTTGGGTCCGGGGGAGAATTCACCCCTCCACTTT.

The chain carries TRBV28 and TRBJ2-7; 7 bases map to TRBD2. After removal of 7 bases from V and 4 bases from J, the junction contained 10 bases not matched to a gene. The CDR3 has 14 amino acids. The germline gives CDR1 MDHEN, CDR2 SYDVKM. The CDR3 DNA reads as TGTGCCAGCACCTTGGCGCGGGAGCCGTACGAGCAGTACTTC. This translates into CASTLAREPYEQYF.

This sequence joins TRBV3-1 (or the pseudogene TRBV3-2) and TRBJ1-4, with D hard to call. Germline CDR1 reads LGHDT; CDR2 reads YNNKEL (reference sequence). Trimming shortened V by 2 bases and J by 8 bases, and 18 bases separated the two germline ends. This CDR3 has 16 amino acids. This chain's CDR3 is CASSQMISELGEKLFF. Here the CDR3 DNA reads TGTGCCAGCAGCCAAATGATCAGCGAGCTCGGGGAAAAACTGTTTTTT.

The genes are TRBV29-1 and TRBJ2-3; 10 bases fit TRBD2. This CDR3 is 13 amino acids long. V was clipped by 4 bases and J by 7 bases; unmatched bases: 5. Germline V lookup: CDR1 SQVTM, CDR2 ANQGSEA. CDR3 sequence: CSVALAGTNTQYF. The CDR3 coding sequence is TGCAGCGTTGCACTAGCGGGAACAAATACGCAGTATTTT.

The CDR3 sequence is CASPLGGSGGDTQYF. CDR3 DNA: TGTGCCAGCCCGCTTGGAGGGTCGGGAGGAGATACGCAGTATTTT. This chain links TRBV27 with TRBJ2-3, with 7 bases lining up with TRBD2. The trim removed 8 bases at V and 5 bases at J, leaving 13 bases unmatched. Germline V lookup: CDR1 MNHEY, CDR2 SMNVEV (reference sequence). This CDR3 comprises 15 residues.

CDR3: CATSGDKRDEQYF. The CDR3 DNA reads TGTGCCACCAGCGGGGACAAGCGAGACGAGCAGTACTTC. V gene TRBV15 combines with J gene TRBJ2-7; D might be TRBD1 (6 bases). Trimming left V 5 bases short and J 5 bases short, with 13 bases between. This CDR3 has 13 residues. Germline V lookup: CDR1 LNHNV, CDR2 YYDKDF (reference sequence).